Listed below are T cell receptor beta chains from one sample, sequenced in a study of CD8+CD57+ T cells in acquired aplastic anemia. One entry per CDR3 protein results from TCRdb running MiXCR on the reads. This table holds approximately 200,000 distinct CDR3 sequences, roughly half found once. Sequencing input: sorted CD4+, CD8+, or CD8+CD57+ T cells (not recorded which) from PBMCs. The source of these receptors is a human donor in good health, serving as a control. Each CDR3 is given without its conserved first and last residue.

j_call: TRBJ2-1; cdr3_length: 13; v_call: TRBV4-3; cdr3_aa: ASSRIAGELNEQF
j_call: TRBJ1-1; cdr3_length: 13; v_call: TRBV15; cdr3_aa: ATSPTTLRQSEAF
j_call: TRBJ1-2; cdr3_length: 13; v_call: TRBV4-3; cdr3_aa: ASSQGTGEPYGYT
j_call: TRBJ1-3; cdr3_length: 12; v_call: TRBV19; cdr3_aa: ASRGTGRGNTIY
j_call: TRBJ1-6; cdr3_length: 12; v_call: TRBV7-6; cdr3_aa: ASSPRGENSPLH
j_call: TRBJ1-1; cdr3_length: 11; v_call: TRBV20-1; cdr3_aa: SARLAGGPEAF
j_call: TRBJ1-1; cdr3_length: 11; v_call: TRBV12-3/TRBV12-4; cdr3_aa: ASSSGVDTEAF
j_call: TRBJ2-7; cdr3_length: 12; v_call: TRBV7-8; cdr3_aa: ASSQIRDGYEQY
j_call: TRBJ2-2; cdr3_length: 14; v_call: TRBV20-1; cdr3_aa: SAQGQGATNTGELF
j_call: TRBJ2-5; cdr3_length: 14; v_call: TRBV5-1; cdr3_aa: ASSPDRRGPGETQY
j_call: TRBJ1-5; cdr3_length: 16; v_call: TRBV2; cdr3_aa: ASSENTIRDRANQPQH
j_call: TRBJ1-2; cdr3_length: 11; v_call: TRBV2; cdr3_aa: ASGADTNYGYT
j_call: TRBJ2-6; cdr3_length: 14; v_call: TRBV5-4; cdr3_aa: ASSRDGDSGANVLT
j_call: TRBJ1-2; cdr3_length: 14; v_call: TRBV7-2; cdr3_aa: ASSLPLATGDYGYT
j_call: TRBJ2-7; cdr3_length: 10; v_call: TRBV2; cdr3_aa: ASGDRGYEQY
j_call: TRBJ2-7; cdr3_length: 15; v_call: TRBV15; cdr3_aa: ATSSSRAGQGFYEQY
j_call: TRBJ2-7; cdr3_length: 13; v_call: TRBV19; cdr3_aa: ASSIGGGAPDEQY
j_call: TRBJ2-5; cdr3_length: 13; v_call: TRBV7-3; cdr3_aa: ASRDGQGPQGTQY
j_call: TRBJ1-2; cdr3_length: 10; v_call: TRBV6-5; cdr3_aa: ASSSGQSGYT
j_call: TRBJ1-1; cdr3_length: 13; v_call: TRBV7-2; cdr3_aa: AISESTGLNTEAF
j_call: TRBJ1-6; cdr3_length: 12; v_call: TRBV20-1; cdr3_aa: SAGGYNENSPLH
j_call: TRBJ2-5; cdr3_length: 11; v_call: TRBV7-2; cdr3_aa: ASNLGFQETQY
j_call: TRBJ2-2; cdr3_length: 10; v_call: TRBV7-2; cdr3_aa: ASRGGSRALF
j_call: TRBJ1-4; cdr3_length: 13; v_call: TRBV6-5; cdr3_aa: ASSPQRGGNEKLF
j_call: TRBJ2-7; cdr3_length: 11; v_call: TRBV20-1; cdr3_aa: SVIPGASYEQY
j_call: TRBJ1-6; cdr3_length: 12; v_call: TRBV11-2; cdr3_aa: ASSKQVRGSPLH
j_call: TRBJ2-3; cdr3_length: 14; v_call: TRBV24-1; cdr3_aa: ATSDPDRLSTDTQY
j_call: TRBJ2-5; cdr3_length: 13; v_call: TRBV9; cdr3_aa: ASSVGVAGGQTQY
j_call: TRBJ1-6; cdr3_length: 17; v_call: TRBV11-2; cdr3_aa: ASSFLGTPFPWGNSPLH
j_call: TRBJ2-3; cdr3_length: 12; v_call: TRBV7-2; cdr3_aa: ASSGTGRTDTQY
j_call: TRBJ1-3; cdr3_length: 14; v_call: TRBV5-1; cdr3_aa: ASSLLQGTTGNTIY
j_call: TRBJ1-2; cdr3_length: 12; v_call: TRBV19; cdr3_aa: ASSTGIQNYGYT
j_call: TRBJ1-2; cdr3_length: 14; v_call: TRBV24-1; cdr3_aa: ATSDSTLGGVYGYT
j_call: TRBJ1-2; cdr3_length: 10; v_call: TRBV7-2; cdr3_aa: ASSLDVGGYT
j_call: TRBJ2-7; cdr3_length: 12; v_call: TRBV18; cdr3_aa: PSSPGQSSYEQY
j_call: TRBJ2-2; cdr3_length: 11; v_call: TRBV20-1; cdr3_aa: SAGTGNTGELS
j_call: TRBJ2-7; cdr3_length: 12; v_call: TRBV15; cdr3_aa: ATSRVEGLHEQY
j_call: TRBJ1-5; cdr3_length: 12; v_call: TRBV7-7; cdr3_aa: ASSLSGGDQPQH
j_call: TRBJ1-1; cdr3_length: 12; v_call: TRBV7-2; cdr3_aa: ASSLYGQGAEAF
j_call: TRBJ1-4; cdr3_length: 13; v_call: TRBV10-3; cdr3_aa: AISGGAPGNEKLF
j_call: TRBJ2-1; cdr3_length: 14; v_call: TRBV10-3; cdr3_aa: AISGGEGQGYNEQF
j_call: TRBJ1-2; cdr3_length: 12; v_call: TRBV20-1; cdr3_aa: SASSRAPNYGYT
j_call: TRBJ2-3; cdr3_length: 12; v_call: TRBV7-2; cdr3_aa: ASLTGAVLDTQY
j_call: TRBJ2-6; cdr3_length: 18; v_call: TRBV5-1; cdr3_aa: ASSLGVGDRGSTGANVLT
j_call: TRBJ2-5; cdr3_length: 12; v_call: TRBV7-3; cdr3_aa: ASSHGLAGETQY
j_call: TRBJ2-3; cdr3_length: 11; v_call: TRBV29-1; cdr3_aa: SVEGSGTGTQY
j_call: TRBJ2-1; cdr3_length: 11; v_call: TRBV24-1; cdr3_aa: ATSDAPRDDRF
j_call: TRBJ2-3; cdr3_length: 16; v_call: TRBV10-3; cdr3_aa: AISREQGLAGGRDTQY
j_call: TRBJ2-3; cdr3_length: 13; v_call: TRBV18; cdr3_aa: ASSPPGLASDTQY
j_call: TRBJ2-7; cdr3_length: 13; v_call: TRBV20-1; cdr3_aa: SARDQRVISYEQY
j_call: TRBJ2-3; cdr3_length: 13; v_call: TRBV15; cdr3_aa: ATSRVREAVDTQY